Listed below are T cell receptor beta chains from one sample, sequenced in a study of T-cell reconstitution after alpha-beta-depleted transplantation in children. Using its own MiXCR run on the PCR reads, TCRdb lists one record per CDR3 protein. The table includes more than 200,000 distinct CDR3 sequences, around 8.4% detected once. The sequencing here drew on PBMCs, mostly from graft donor cells, taken 360 days after TCRalphabeta/CD19-depleted stem cell transplant. The receptors were sampled from a male patient under 10 years old who had a stem cell transplant for acute myeloid leukemia, so the T cells may come from the graft donor. Both conserved end residues are part of each CDR3. The D gene is left open where the match is weak. Clone size, where shown, is once, few, many, or a class for clones that have expanded.

D: NA
J: TRBJ1-4
V: TRBV12-3/TRBV12-4
size: NA
DNA: TGTGCCAGCAGTTTACAGAGAACTAATGAAAAACTGTTTTTT
CDR3: CASSLQRTNEKLFF

D: NA
J: TRBJ2-6
V: TRBV5-1
size: many
DNA: TGCGCCAGCAGCTTGTCTCGGACTGGGGCCAACGTCCTGACTTTC
CDR3: CASSLSRTGANVLTF

D: NA
J: TRBJ2-1
V: TRBV5-1
size: few
DNA: TGCGCCAGCAGCTTGGGATGGGACGGATACAATGAGCAGTTCTTC
CDR3: CASSLGWDGYNEQFF

D: TRBD2
J: TRBJ2-3
V: TRBV12-3/TRBV12-4
size: NA
DNA: TGTGCCACCCAGGCTAGCGGGGGGGCCGTAAATACGCAGTATTTT
CDR3: CATQASGGAVNTQYF

D: TRBD1
J: TRBJ1-2
V: TRBV4-2
size: few
DNA: TGTGCCAGCAGCCAAGCGACAGGGGGCGTCTATGGCTACACCTTC
CDR3: CASSQATGGVYGYTF

D: NA
J: TRBJ1-2
V: TRBV4-1
size: NA
DNA: TGCGCCAGCAGCCAAAGCTCGCCTCCAGGAACCTATGGCTACACCTTC
CDR3: CASSQSSPPGTYGYTF

D: NA
J: TRBJ1-1
V: TRBV3-1
size: NA
DNA: TGTGCCAGCAGCCAAGGTTTATGGATTGTAGACACTGAAGCTTTCTTT
CDR3: CASSQGLWIVDTEAFF

D: NA
J: TRBJ2-7
V: TRBV6-2/TRBV6-3
size: many
DNA: TGTGCCAGCAGTTACTATTCACTCGGACAAGGTGGCGACTACGAGCAGTACTTC
CDR3: CASSYYSLGQGGDYEQYF

D: NA
J: TRBJ2-7
V: TRBV7-9
size: NA
DNA: TGTGCCAGCAGCCCGTGGGGGACCTACGAGCAGTACTTC
CDR3: CASSPWGTYEQYF

D: TRBD1
J: TRBJ2-2
V: TRBV6-1
size: NA
DNA: TGTGCCAGCAGGAAAGCAGGGGGCACCGGGGAGCTGTTTTTT
CDR3: CASRKAGGTGELFF

D: NA
J: TRBJ2-3
V: TRBV7-6
size: NA
DNA: TGTGCCAGCAGCGGCCGGGACGATCAGGATACGCAGTATTTT
CDR3: CASSGRDDQDTQYF

D: TRBD2
J: TRBJ2-1
V: TRBV20-1
size: few
DNA: TGCAGTGCAGACGGACTAGCGGGTGTGTACAATGAGCAGTTCTTC
CDR3: CSADGLAGVYNEQFF

D: NA
J: TRBJ1-2
V: TRBV20-1
size: few
DNA: TGCAGTGCGAGAACAGGAATCTATGGCTACACCTTC
CDR3: CSARTGIYGYTF

D: TRBD1
J: TRBJ1-6
V: TRBV6-5
size: many
DNA: TGTGCCAGCACCATGGACAGGGCGTATAATTCACCCCTCCACTTT
CDR3: CASTMDRAYNSPLHF

D: NA
J: TRBJ2-7
V: TRBV28
size: many
DNA: TGTGCCACCTTAGGGGGCTCCTACGAGCAGTACTTC
CDR3: CATLGGSYEQYF

D: NA
J: TRBJ2-1
V: TRBV5-1
size: few
DNA: TGCGCCAGCAGCTCACCGACAGTGTCGTCAAATGAGCAGTTCTTC
CDR3: CASSSPTVSSNEQFF

D: NA
J: TRBJ1-1
V: TRBV7-9
size: few
DNA: TGTGCCAGCAGCTTAGAACAGACGACTGAAGCTTTCTTT
CDR3: CASSLEQTTEAFF

D: NA
J: TRBJ2-3
V: TRBV29-1
size: NA
DNA: TGCAGCGTTGCGATGACTACAATCACAGATACGCAGTATTTT
CDR3: CSVAMTTITDTQYF

D: NA
J: TRBJ2-7
V: TRBV20-1
size: many
DNA: TGCAGTGCTAGTAGAAGGCCAGGGCTTCTACCCTCCTACGAGCAGTACTTC
CDR3: CSASRRPGLLPSYEQYF

D: TRBD1
J: TRBJ2-1
V: TRBV7-8
size: NA
DNA: TGTGCCAGCAGCCGGGACAGGGACTATGAGCAGTTCTTC
CDR3: CASSRDRDYEQFF

D: TRBD2
J: TRBJ2-7
V: TRBV2
size: few
DNA: TGTGCCAGCACCTTTAGCGGGATTGAACCCTACGAGCAGTACTTC
CDR3: CASTFSGIEPYEQYF

D: NA
J: TRBJ2-5
V: TRBV29-1
size: NA
DNA: TGCAGCGTGAAGGGGTCCGTCCAAGAGACCCAGTACTTC
CDR3: CSVKGSVQETQYF

D: NA
J: TRBJ2-6
V: TRBV5-1
size: NA
DNA: TGCGCCAGCAGCTTGGCAACATCTGGGGCCAACGTCCTGACTTTC
CDR3: CASSLATSGANVLTF

D: NA
J: TRBJ2-1
V: TRBV7-2
size: many
DNA: TGTGCCAGCAACCCTTCCGGTACCCCCTCCGAGCAGTTCTTC
CDR3: CASNPSGTPSEQFF

D: NA
J: TRBJ2-2
V: TRBV5-1
size: many
DNA: TGCGCCAGCAGCTTGGAAAGCACCGGGGAGCTGTTTTTT
CDR3: CASSLESTGELFF

D: TRBD2
J: TRBJ2-2
V: TRBV25-1
size: few
DNA: TGTGCCAGCAGCGCCCTGGGAGGGACCACCGGGGAGCTGTTTTTT
CDR3: CASSALGGTTGELFF

D: NA
J: TRBJ1-6
V: TRBV20-1
size: few
DNA: TGCAGTGCCGGACGGGCGAATTCACCCCTCCACTTT
CDR3: CSAGRANSPLHF

D: NA
J: TRBJ1-3
V: TRBV7-6
size: few
DNA: TGTGCCAGCAGCTCCAAGGTCGGGGGGCGGGACACCATATATTTT
CDR3: CASSSKVGGRDTIYF

D: TRBD1
J: TRBJ1-1
V: TRBV29-1
size: few
DNA: TGCAGCGTTGAACGGGCCGGGACAGTTAACACTGAAGCTTTCTTT
CDR3: CSVERAGTVNTEAFF

D: TRBD2
J: TRBJ2-3
V: TRBV27
size: NA
DNA: TGTGCCAGCAGCTTAGCGGGGGAGCCCGGAGATACGCAGTATTTT
CDR3: CASSLAGEPGDTQYF

D: NA
J: TRBJ2-3
V: TRBV12-3/TRBV12-4
size: NA
DNA: TGTGCCAGCAGTTTAAATGGGGATACGCAGTATTTT
CDR3: CASSLNGDTQYF

D: NA
J: TRBJ2-3
V: TRBV24-1
size: many
DNA: TGTGCCACCAGTGATCGGACAGATACGCAGTATTTT
CDR3: CATSDRTDTQYF

D: NA
J: TRBJ1-1
V: TRBV28
size: NA
DNA: TGTGCCGTCCGGGAGGAGACGGAGGCCGGTGACACTGAAGCTTTCTTT
CDR3: CAVREETEAGDTEAFF

D: NA
J: TRBJ1-1
V: TRBV20-1
size: NA
DNA: TGCAGTGCTAGAGATGTAGGCGGCAGCCGGGTGAACACTGAAGCTTTCTTT
CDR3: CSARDVGGSRVNTEAFF

D: TRBD1
J: TRBJ2-7
V: TRBV29-1
size: NA
DNA: TGCAGCGTTGAAGCCCCAGGGCCAGGGGGCTACGAGCAGTACTTC
CDR3: CSVEAPGPGGYEQYF

D: NA
J: TRBJ1-5
V: TRBV28
size: few
DNA: TGTGCCAGCACCCTGAGGTCGGGGGTCAGTGAGAGTCAGCCCCAGCATTTT
CDR3: CASTLRSGVSESQPQHF

D: NA
J: TRBJ2-1
V: TRBV18
size: NA
DNA: TGTGCCAGCTCACCGATCCCCCGAGCCTACAATGAGCAGTTCTTC
CDR3: CASSPIPRAYNEQFF

D: TRBD2
J: TRBJ2-5
V: TRBV20-1
size: many
DNA: TGCAGTGCTACAAGGACTAGCCGAGAGACCCAGTACTTC
CDR3: CSATRTSRETQYF

D: NA
J: TRBJ2-7
V: TRBV7-2
size: few
DNA: TGTGCCAGCAGCTTACAGCACGGTAGCGGCACCTACGAGCAGTACTTC
CDR3: CASSLQHGSGTYEQYF

D: TRBD2
J: TRBJ2-5
V: TRBV28
size: NA
DNA: TGTGCCAGCAGTTTAGCGGGAGAAGACGTTTGGAGGGAGACCCAGTACTTC
CDR3: CASSLAGEDVWRETQYF

D: NA
J: TRBJ1-2
V: TRBV6-1
size: NA
DNA: TGTGCCAGCAGGGAACAGGGACTTTATGGCTACACCTTC
CDR3: CASREQGLYGYTF

D: NA
J: TRBJ1-1
V: TRBV12-3/TRBV12-4
size: many
DNA: TGTGCCAGCAGTTTAGAAGACAACACTGAAGCTTTCTTT
CDR3: CASSLEDNTEAFF

D: NA
J: TRBJ2-3
V: TRBV6-1
size: few
DNA: TGTGCCAGCAGGTGGGGGGGCTCTGTCGGAACAGATACGCAGTATTTT
CDR3: CASRWGGSVGTDTQYF

D: TRBD1
J: TRBJ1-1
V: TRBV20-1
size: many
DNA: TGCAGTGCAATCCAGGGGGGGTCGATGAACACTGAAGCTTTCTTT
CDR3: CSAIQGGSMNTEAFF

D: TRBD1
J: TRBJ2-5
V: TRBV5-1
size: few
DNA: TGCGCCAGCAGCTTGAACGACAGGGGGCAAGAGACCCAGTACTTC
CDR3: CASSLNDRGQETQYF

D: TRBD2
J: TRBJ2-3
V: TRBV20-1
size: few
DNA: TGCAGTGCCATACTAGCGGGACGGTTCACCTCCACAGATACGCAGTATTTT
CDR3: CSAILAGRFTSTDTQYF

D: TRBD1
J: TRBJ2-2
V: TRBV6-5
size: NA
DNA: TGTGCCAGCAGTTACGTCGACAGGGTAAACACCGGGGAGCTGTTTTTT
CDR3: CASSYVDRVNTGELFF

D: NA
J: TRBJ2-7
V: TRBV12-3/TRBV12-4
size: NA
DNA: TGTGCCAGCAGTTCCCCGGGGTCCCTCTTCTACGAGCAGTACTTC
CDR3: CASSSPGSLFYEQYF

D: TRBD2
J: TRBJ2-5
V: TRBV7-7
size: NA
DNA: TGTGCTAGCAGCTCTAGACTAGCGTCGCAAGAGACCCAGTACTTC
CDR3: CASSSRLASQETQYF

D: TRBD1
J: TRBJ2-1
V: TRBV5-6
size: many
DNA: TGTGCCAGCAGTCGACAGGGGGCCACCTACAATGAGCAGTTCTTC
CDR3: CASSRQGATYNEQFF

D: TRBD2
J: TRBJ2-3
V: TRBV20-1
size: many
DNA: TGCAGTGCTTCCCGGACTAGCGGGCATAGCACAGATACGCAGTATTTT
CDR3: CSASRTSGHSTDTQYF

D: NA
J: TRBJ2-3
V: TRBV6-1
size: few
DNA: TGTGCCAGCAGTCCACCTCGCCCGCAGGATACGCAGTATTTT
CDR3: CASSPPRPQDTQYF

D: TRBD2
J: TRBJ2-2
V: TRBV18
size: few
DNA: TGTGCCAGCTCACCGCGCCAACTAGCGGGAGAGGGGACCGGGGAGCTGTTTTTT
CDR3: CASSPRQLAGEGTGELFF